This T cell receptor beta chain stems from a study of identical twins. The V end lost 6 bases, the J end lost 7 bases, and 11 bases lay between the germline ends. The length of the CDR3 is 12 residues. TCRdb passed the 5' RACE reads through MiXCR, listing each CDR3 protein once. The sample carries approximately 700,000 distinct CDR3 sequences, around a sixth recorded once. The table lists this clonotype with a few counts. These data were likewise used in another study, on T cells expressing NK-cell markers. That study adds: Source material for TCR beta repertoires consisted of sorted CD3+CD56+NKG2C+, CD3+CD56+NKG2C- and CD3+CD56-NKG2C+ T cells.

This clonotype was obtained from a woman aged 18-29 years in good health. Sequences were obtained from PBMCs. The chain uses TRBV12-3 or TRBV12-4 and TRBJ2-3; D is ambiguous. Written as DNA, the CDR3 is TGTGCCAGCAGCACCCTAGAGAATACGCAGTATTTT. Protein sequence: CASSTLENTQYF.